This entry concerns a single T cell receptor beta chain. The assay was immunoSEQ multiplex PCR, and TCRdb's table has in-frame clones only and misses some. The data hold around 60,000 clones, with 79% observed a single time. The sample belongs to a study of neoadjuvant anti-PD-1 for oral cavity cancer. On the study more broadly: Patients mostly received three to four biweekly nivolumab doses at 3 mg/kg before surgery.

This CDR3 is 19 amino acids long. The specimen comprised PBMCs, sampled before nivolumab (anti-PD-1) treatment. This TCR came from a person aged 40-85 years with oral cavity squamous cell carcinoma. The rearrangement links TRBV21-1 to TRBJ1-5. TRBV21-1 is labeled a pseudogene. The DNA for the CDR3 is TGTGCCAGCAGCAAAGTACGCCCCTTTGGTAAATATAGCAATCAGCCCCAGCATTTT. Amino acid sequence: CASSKVRPFGKYSNQPQHF.